The T cell receptor beta chain under discussion was sequenced for a study of T cell clonotyping in hematopoietic cell transplantation. Study results and caveats: No sorting was done, leaving CD4 and CD8 contributions mixed. Few recipient clonotypes overlapped donors; over 95% were de novo at given depth.

Comment on this clone: Its antigen remains unidentified.

Method: immunoSEQ multiplex PCR; TCRdb's copy keeps in-frame clones and lacks some. The data show around 9,000 clones, with around 79% seen just once and roughly 45% held by the top ten. The clonotype originates from a female patient aged 50 to 60 who had an allogeneic stem cell transplant from a related donor, so the T cells may come from the graft donor. Some clones in this sample may be carry-over from other donors' samples. This specimen consisted of peripheral blood mononuclear cells, obtained 180 days after allogeneic stem cell transplant.

The CDR3 region is CASRAGASEAFF. CDR3 DNA sequence: TGTGCCAGTAGAGCCGGGGCGAGTGAAGCTTTCTTT. The rearrangement joins TRBV19 to TRBJ1-1, with TRBD1 as a possible D gene (5 bases). The CDR3 is 12 amino acids. In germline, CDR1 is LNHDA, CDR2 SQIVND (reference sequence). Trimming removed 6 bases from V and 7 bases from J, with 12 bases in between.